The rows below give T cell receptor beta chains drawn from one sample of a study of blood T cell repertoires in COVID-19. Some clones are missing from TCRdb's copy, which holds only in-frame ones; the method was immunoSEQ multiplex PCR. The table shows tens of thousands of clones, with 78% occurring only once. The sequencing input was peripheral blood. All receptors come from a human donor in a cohort sampled during active COVID-19. Both conserved end residues are part of each CDR3. A D gene is named only where the DNA matches it firmly. A clone size is listed for some rows: how often the clone was seen (once, few, many), or a class if it is expanded.

d_call cdr3_length j_call clone_size v_call cdr3_nt cdr3_aa
TRBD1 16 TRBJ2-3 NA TRBV6-6 TGTGCCAGCAGTTCCTGGACAGGGGGAAACACAGATACGCAGTATTTT CASSSWTGGNTDTQYF
TRBD1 17 TRBJ1-3 once TRBV3-1/TRBV3-2 TGTGCCAGCAGCCAGCCAGACAGGGGGCATTCTGGAAACACCATATATTTT CASSQPDRGHSGNTIYF
NA 14 TRBJ2-7 few TRBV24-1 TGTGCCACCAGTGATGGGCGGGGATCCCTCGAGCAGTACTTC CATSDGRGSLEQYF
TRBD2 16 TRBJ2-5 NA TRBV7-3 TGTGCCAGCAGCGCGACAGCGGGGGGGCCCCGTGAGACCCAGTACTTC CASSATAGGPRETQYF
NA 15 TRBJ2-1 NA TRBV7-2 TGTGCCAGCAGCCCTACAGGTTCCCTCTGGGATGAGCAGTTCTTC CASSPTGSLWDEQFF
TRBD2 15 TRBJ2-2 NA TRBV7-6 TGTGCCAGCAGCGCCTCAGCGGGAGCTACCGGGGAGCTGTTTTTT CASSASAGATGELFF
TRBD1 15 TRBJ1-6 NA TRBV7-9 TGTGCCAGCAGCTTAGGACAGGGGGTCAATTCACCCCTCCACTTT CASSLGQGVNSPLHF
TRBD1 16 TRBJ2-1 NA TRBV6-4 TGTGCCAGCAGTGACTCAACAGGGGGCCCCTACAATGAGCAGTTCTTC CASSDSTGGPYNEQFF
NA 11 TRBJ1-1 NA TRBV11-2 TGTGCCAGCAGTCAACGGGATGAAGCTTTCTTT CASSQRDEAFF
NA 14 TRBJ1-1 many TRBV30 TGTGCCTGGAGTGTAGGCACCTCAGGCGCTGAAGCTTTCTTT CAWSVGTSGAEAFF
NA 18 TRBJ2-3 few TRBV4-3 TGCGCCAGCAGCCTTTTAAGGACAGCACCCCTCGGCTGGGATACGCAGTATTTT CASSLLRTAPLGWDTQYF
TRBD2 16 TRBJ2-5 few TRBV4-1 TGCGCCAGCAGCCCCCGACTAGCGGGGGGTCAAGAGACCCAGTACTTC CASSPRLAGGQETQYF
NA 12 TRBJ1-5 once TRBV7-8 TGTGCCAGCAGCCCAGGGGTTCAGCCCCAGCATTTT CASSPGVQPQHF
NA 15 TRBJ1-5 NA TRBV19 TGTGCCAGCGAGGTGGGGGCCTATAGCAATCAGCCCCAGCATTTT CASEVGAYSNQPQHF
NA 13 TRBJ2-2 NA TRBV7-8 TGTGCCAGCAGCTTCTCAGGGGCCGGGGAGCTGTTTTTT CASSFSGAGELFF
NA 13 TRBJ1-1 once TRBV6-5 TGTGCCAGCAGTCTACAGGGGAACACTGAAGCTTTCTTT CASSLQGNTEAFF
NA 13 TRBJ2-1 NA TRBV30 TGTGCCTGGAGCCGGAGCTCCTACAATGAGCAGTTCTTC CAWSRSSYNEQFF
NA 13 TRBJ1-2 once TRBV19 TGTGCCAGTAGTATAGGACAGGACTATGGCTACACCTTC CASSIGQDYGYTF
NA 17 TRBJ2-2 once TRBV5-1 TGCGCCAGCAGCTTTCCTGGGCAGGGGCCGGTCACCGGGGAGCTGTTTTTT CASSFPGQGPVTGELFF
NA 15 TRBJ2-5 once TRBV19 TGTGCCAGTAGTATAGATAGCCCGGGAGAAGAGACCCAGTACTTC CASSIDSPGEETQYF
TRBD2 17 TRBJ2-3 NA TRBV5-5 TGTGCCAGCAGCCCGACAGATTCGGGACTAGTGCTGGATACGCAGTATTTT CASSPTDSGLVLDTQYF
TRBD1 14 TRBJ2-7 NA TRBV6-5 TGTGCCAGCAGTAACCACAGGGGGCTCTACGAGCAGTACTTC CASSNHRGLYEQYF
NA 19 TRBJ2-1 few TRBV27 TGTGCCAGCAGTTTACTGAAGACCTGGGGCCTGGCCTCCTACAATGAGCAGTTCTTC CASSLLKTWGLASYNEQFF
NA 13 TRBJ1-1 NA TRBV10-1 TGCGCCAGCAGTGATGGGGACAAAACTGAAGCTTTCTTT CASSDGDKTEAFF
NA 13 TRBJ2-2 NA TRBV25-1 TGTGCCAGCAGAGGGACTTTGACCGGGGAGCTGTTTTTT CASRGTLTGELFF
NA 16 TRBJ2-5 NA TRBV9 TGTGCCAGCAGCGCGCCCCCTACAGGGATCCAAGAGACCCAGTACTTC CASSAPPTGIQETQYF
TRBD2 18 TRBJ2-1 NA TRBV27 TGTGCCAGCAGTTTCTTGTCCCCTCTAGCGGGGGGGAACAATGAGCAGTTCTTC CASSFLSPLAGGNNEQFF
TRBD1 15 TRBJ2-7 NA TRBV9 TGTGCCAGCAGCGTGGGGACAGGAGCCTCCTACGAGCAGTACTTC CASSVGTGASYEQYF
TRBD1 14 TRBJ2-2 NA TRBV2 TGTGCCAGCATTGGGGGACAGGGGGCCGGGGAGCTGTTTTTT CASIGGQGAGELFF
NA 13 TRBJ1-2 NA TRBV27 TGTGCCAGCACTCGAGGGCCTAACTATGGCTACACCTTC CASTRGPNYGYTF
NA 13 TRBJ1-1 NA TRBV6-1 TGTGCCAGCAGTGACAAAATGAACACTGAAGCTTTCTTT CASSDKMNTEAFF
NA 13 TRBJ2-3 once TRBV7-2 TGTGCCTCCACTACGCGCGTCACAGATACGCAGTATTTT CASTTRVTDTQYF
TRBD1 15 TRBJ2-1 NA TRBV25-1 TGTGCCAGCAGTGCTTGGACAGGTCCGTACAATGAGCAGTTCTTC CASSAWTGPYNEQFF
NA 15 TRBJ1-3 NA TRBV7-9 TGTGCCAGCAGCTCCATAGGGAGCTCTGGAAACACCATATATTTT CASSSIGSSGNTIYF
TRBD1 17 TRBJ1-6 NA TRBV30 TGTGCCTGGACCGGAAGACAGGGGATCCGCTTTAATTCACCCCTCCACTTT CAWTGRQGIRFNSPLHF
TRBD2 13 TRBJ2-1 NA TRBV25-1 TGTGCCTCGGGACTAGCGGGGGTCCATGAGCAGTTCTTC CASGLAGVHEQFF
NA 16 TRBJ1-1 many TRBV6-1 TGTGCCAGCAGTGAAGCGGCCGGACATATGAACACTGAAGCTTTCTTT CASSEAAGHMNTEAFF
TRBD1 14 TRBJ2-2 NA TRBV6-5 TGTGCCAGCGGCCACGGGACAGGCACCGGGGAGCTGTTTTTT CASGHGTGTGELFF
NA 14 TRBJ2-1 NA TRBV5-4 TGTGCCAGCAGCCCCGTAGCGGCTCACAATGAGCAGTTCTTC CASSPVAAHNEQFF
NA 13 TRBJ1-1 NA TRBV2 TGTGCCAGCAGTCCGGTCGGGGTCGGTGAAGCTTTCTTT CASSPVGVGEAFF
NA 13 TRBJ2-1 NA TRBV9 TGTGCCAGCAGCGTAGGTCTAGATACTGAGCAGTTCTTC CASSVGLDTEQFF
NA 12 TRBJ2-1 NA TRBV27 TGTGCCAGCAGTTTAGGTGGGGGCAGTCAGTTCTTC CASSLGGGSQFF
TRBD2 14 TRBJ2-1 NA TRBV10-2 TGCGCCAGCAGTGGCCTAGCGGGAGCGGATGAGCAGTTCTTC CASSGLAGADEQFF
NA 17 TRBJ2-4 NA TRBV30 TGTGCCTGGAGTGTACCCGGTTTAGGGGTAGCCAAAAACATTCAGTACTTC CAWSVPGLGVAKNIQYF
NA 13 TRBJ1-5 NA TRBV28 TGTGCCAGCAGTTTAGCAGGGAATCAGCCCCAGCATTTT CASSLAGNQPQHF
NA 11 TRBJ1-2 NA TRBV12-3/TRBV12-4 TGTGCCAGCAGCCGAGGCACTGGCTACACCTTC CASSRGTGYTF
TRBD2 14 TRBJ2-5 NA TRBV19 TGTGCCAGTTCCGTAGCGGGAGGGGAAGAGACCCAGTACTTC CASSVAGGEETQYF
NA 15 TRBJ1-3 once TRBV6-1 TGTGCCAGCAGTGAAGTCGGGGGCTCTGGAAACACCATATATTTT CASSEVGGSGNTIYF
NA 11 TRBJ1-4 once TRBV29-1 TGCAGTGGCGGGGGGGATGAAAAACTGTTTTTT CSGGGDEKLFF
NA 15 TRBJ2-1 NA TRBV27 TGTGCCAGCAGTTTCGGGACTCCCTCCTACAATGAGCAGTTCTTC CASSFGTPSYNEQFF
NA 13 TRBJ2-7 NA TRBV11-2 TGTGCCAGCAGCTTAGACAGAACCTACGAGCAGTACTTC CASSLDRTYEQYF
TRBD1 17 TRBJ2-2 NA TRBV25-1 TGTGCCAGCAGTGAAACTCACAGGGGTGCGAACACCGGGGAGCTGTTTTTT CASSETHRGANTGELFF
NA 14 TRBJ1-2 NA TRBV7-9 TGTGCCAGCAGCTATTATAGTGGGCGAGATGGCTACACCTTC CASSYYSGRDGYTF
TRBD1 16 TRBJ2-7 NA TRBV4-2 TGTGCCAGCAGCCAAGATGGGACAGGTCTCTCCTACGAGCAGTACTTC CASSQDGTGLSYEQYF